Described below is a single TCR beta chain sequence and its context. Its antigen is undetermined. Germline CDR1 is LNHDA and CDR2 is SQIVND (reference sequence). The V gene end was trimmed by 1 base and the J gene end by 1 base; junction bases not matched to a gene: 2. This CDR3 has 15 amino acids. The data belong to a study of shared clonotypes between healthy human individuals. General study findings and limits: As a rule, naive subsets had a larger estimated richness than memory subsets.

Sorted-subset replicate PCRs used approximately 180 ng of genomic DNA. This amount corresponded to about 30,000 T cell genomes. Here immunoSEQ multiplex PCR was the method, and the copy in TCRdb shows in-frame clones only, minus some. This repertoire shows some 660,000 clones, roughly 73% found once; its top ten account for under 2%. Donors were healthy HIV-negative adults without recent acute infections or vaccinations. The J gene is TRBJ2-5, the V gene TRBV19; 8 bases fit TRBD1. Sequencing was performed on memory CD4+ T cells sorted from blood. The subset denotes: CD45RA-negative fraction. The receptor comes from a woman aged 25 to 39 in good health. The CDR3 sequence: CASSIGDRSQETQYF. DNA of the CDR3: TGTGCCAGTAGTATAGGGGACAGGAGCCAAGAGACCCAGTACTTC.